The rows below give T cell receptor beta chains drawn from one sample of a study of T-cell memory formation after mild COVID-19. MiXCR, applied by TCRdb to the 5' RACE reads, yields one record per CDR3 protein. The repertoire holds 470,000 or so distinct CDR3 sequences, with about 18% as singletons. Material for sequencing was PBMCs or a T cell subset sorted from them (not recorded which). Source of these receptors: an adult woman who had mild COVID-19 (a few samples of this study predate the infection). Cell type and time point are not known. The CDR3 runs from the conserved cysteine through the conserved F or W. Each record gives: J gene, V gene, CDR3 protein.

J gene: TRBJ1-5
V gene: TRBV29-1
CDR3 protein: CSVETEIDQPQHF

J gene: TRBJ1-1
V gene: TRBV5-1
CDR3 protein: CASSYGSLNTEAFF

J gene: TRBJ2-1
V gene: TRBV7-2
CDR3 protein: CASSSSSVNEQFF

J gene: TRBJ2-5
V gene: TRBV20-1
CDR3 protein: CSATRDYRGETQYF

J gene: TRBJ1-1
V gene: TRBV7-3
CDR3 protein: CASSPGRAYEAFF

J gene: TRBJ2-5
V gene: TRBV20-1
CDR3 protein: CSVPAPGRTQETQYF

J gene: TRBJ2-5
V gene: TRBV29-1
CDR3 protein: CSVPTTGGTQTQYF

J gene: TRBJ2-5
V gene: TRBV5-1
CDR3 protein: CASSLDWASAETQYF

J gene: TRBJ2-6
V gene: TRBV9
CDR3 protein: CASSDPGAGANVLTF

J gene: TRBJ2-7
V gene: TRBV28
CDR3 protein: CASSLARTGTYEQYF

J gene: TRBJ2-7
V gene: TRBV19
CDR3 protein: CASSIWGISAPYEQYF

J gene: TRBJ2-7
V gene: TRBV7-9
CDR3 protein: CAWDGRDGYEQYF